Shown below are 5 T cell receptor beta chains from a single sample sequenced in a study of blood T cell repertoires in COVID-19. The repertoire was sequenced with immunoSEQ multiplex PCR; TCRdb's copy has only in-frame clones and lacks some. The table shows approximately 300,000 clones, with 65% to 90% occurring only once. Sequenced sample: PBMCs or T cells enriched from blood (not recorded which). These TCRs come from a woman aged 18-29 years who had recovered from COVID-19.

V usage is TRBV9 and J usage is TRBJ2-1; maybe TRBD1 (6 bases). This CDR3 spans 15 amino acids. Trimming left V 4 bases short and J 2 bases short, with 13 bases between. Germline V gives CDR1 SGDLS, CDR2 YYNGEE. This chain's CDR3 is CASSYTGTTYNEQFF. The CDR3, as DNA: TGTGCCAGCAGCTACACCGGGACAACCTACAATGAGCAGTTCTTC.

The chain carries TRBV24-1 and TRBJ2-2; 14 bases align to TRBD2. The junction had 5 bases not matched to a gene; V was cut back by 4 bases and J by 5 bases. This CDR3 is built from 17 residues. Germline V gene lookup returns CDR1 KGHDR and CDR2 SFDVKD. The CDR3 bases are TGTGCCACCAGTGACCCGACTAGCGGGGGGGGTACCGGGGAGCTGTTTTTT. Encoded protein: CATSDPTSGGGTGELFF.

This clone was picked up one time. CDR3 amino acids: CASRGPGAEAFF. The CDR3 DNA follows: TGCGCCAGCAGAGGACCCGGGGCTGAAGCTTTCTTT. The rearrangement links TRBV5-1 to TRBJ1-1; D unclear. Germline CDR1 SGHRS, CDR2 YFSETQ. This CDR3 comprises 12 residues. The V and J ends lost 5 bases and 6 bases respectively, with 11 bases between them.

The J gene is TRBJ1-1, the V gene TRBV30; D is uncertain. This CDR3 is built from 15 residues. Germline V gene lookup returns CDR1 GTSNPN and CDR2 SVGIG (reference sequence). Deletions cut 2 bases from V and 1 base from J, with 14 bases between. The CDR3 loop reads CAWSKTHEENTEAFF. The CDR3 nucleotides read TGTGCCTGGAGTAAAACTCATGAGGAGAACACTGAAGCTTTCTTT.

V usage is TRBV5-4 and J usage is TRBJ2-3; TRBD1 might be the D (5 bases). Germline V gene lookup returns CDR1 SGHNT and CDR2 YYREEE (reference sequence). The CDR3 is 13 amino acids. The V and J ends lost 5 bases and 4 bases respectively, with 11 bases between them. CDR3 DNA sequence: TGTGCCAGCAGTTTTCAGGGCTCAGATACGCAGTATTTT. The encoded protein is CASSFQGSDTQYF.